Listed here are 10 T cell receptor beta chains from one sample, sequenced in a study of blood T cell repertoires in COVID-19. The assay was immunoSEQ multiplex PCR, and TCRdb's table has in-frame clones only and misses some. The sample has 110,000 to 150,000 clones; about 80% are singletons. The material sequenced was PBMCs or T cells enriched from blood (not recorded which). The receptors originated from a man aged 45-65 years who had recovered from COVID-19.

This CDR3 reads CASSPEEGSNTGELFF. As DNA, the CDR3 is TGTGCCAGCTCACCGGAAGAGGGTTCGAACACCGGGGAGCTGTTTTTT. This chain joins TRBV18 and TRBJ2-2; a possible D gene is TRBD2 (5 bases). V dropped 3 bases and J dropped 0 bases, with 11 bases sitting between them. In germline, CDR1 is KGHSH, CDR2 LQKENI. This CDR3 has 16 amino acids.

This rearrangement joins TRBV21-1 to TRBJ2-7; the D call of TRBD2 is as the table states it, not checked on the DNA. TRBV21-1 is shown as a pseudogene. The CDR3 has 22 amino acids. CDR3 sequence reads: CASSKGTEAGRKTARLSYEQYF. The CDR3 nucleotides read TGTGCCAGCAGCAAAGGAACAGAGGCCGGGAGAAAGACAGCGCGATTATCCTACGAGCAGTACTTC.

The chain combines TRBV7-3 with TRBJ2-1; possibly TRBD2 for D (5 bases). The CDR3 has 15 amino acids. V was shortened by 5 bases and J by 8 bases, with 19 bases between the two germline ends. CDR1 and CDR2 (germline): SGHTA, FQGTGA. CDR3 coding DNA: TGTGCCAGCAGCCCCGGAGGTTTGGTCGTGGATGAGCAGTTCTTC. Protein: CASSPGGLVVDEQFF.

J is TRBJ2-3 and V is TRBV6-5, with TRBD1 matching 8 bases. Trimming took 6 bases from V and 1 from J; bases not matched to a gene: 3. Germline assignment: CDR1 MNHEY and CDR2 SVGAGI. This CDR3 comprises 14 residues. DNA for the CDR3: TGTGCCAGCAGGGTACAGGGGGGCACAGATACGCAGTATTTT. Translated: CASRVQGGTDTQYF.

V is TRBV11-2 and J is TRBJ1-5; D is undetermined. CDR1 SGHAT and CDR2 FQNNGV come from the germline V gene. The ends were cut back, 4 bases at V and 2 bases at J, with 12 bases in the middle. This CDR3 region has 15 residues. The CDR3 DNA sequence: TGTGCCAGCAGCTCCACCAATAGTGGCAATCAGCCCCAGCATTTT. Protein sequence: CASSSTNSGNQPQHF.

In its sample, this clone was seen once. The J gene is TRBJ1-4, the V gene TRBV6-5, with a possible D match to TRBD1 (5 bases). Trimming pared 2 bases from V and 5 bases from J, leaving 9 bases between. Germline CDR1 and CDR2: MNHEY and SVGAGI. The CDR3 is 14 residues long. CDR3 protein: CASSYDSTNEKLFF. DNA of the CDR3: TGTGCCAGCAGTTACGACAGCACAAATGAAAAACTGTTTTTT.

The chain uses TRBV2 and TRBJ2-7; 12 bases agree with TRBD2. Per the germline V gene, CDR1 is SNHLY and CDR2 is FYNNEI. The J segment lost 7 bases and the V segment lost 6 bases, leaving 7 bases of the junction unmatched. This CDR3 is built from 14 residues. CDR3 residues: CASRTGLAGLEQYF. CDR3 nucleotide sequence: TGTGCCAGCAGGACAGGACTAGCGGGGCTTGAGCAGTACTTC.

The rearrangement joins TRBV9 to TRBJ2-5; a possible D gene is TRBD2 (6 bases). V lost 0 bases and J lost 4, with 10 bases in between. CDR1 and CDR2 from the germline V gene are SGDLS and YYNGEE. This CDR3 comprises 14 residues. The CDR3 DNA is TGTGCCAGCAGCGTAGTTGCCGGGGGAGAGACCCAGTACTTC. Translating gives CASSVVAGGETQYF. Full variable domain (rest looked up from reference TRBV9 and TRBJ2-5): DSGVTQTPKHLITATGQRVTLRCSPRSGDLSVYWYQQSLDQGLQFLIQYYNGEERAKGNILERFSAQQFPDLHSELNLSSLELGDSALYFCASSVVAGGETQYFGPGTRLLVL.

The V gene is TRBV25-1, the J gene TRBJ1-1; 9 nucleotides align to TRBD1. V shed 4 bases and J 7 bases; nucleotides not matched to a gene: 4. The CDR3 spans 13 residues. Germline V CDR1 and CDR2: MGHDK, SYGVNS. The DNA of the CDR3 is TGTGCCAGCAGTGGCTGGGACAGGGATGAAGCTTTCTTT. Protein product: CASSGWDRDEAFF.

CDR3: CASSVGQGSHGYTF. The CDR3 nucleotides read TGCGCCAGCAGCGTGGGACAGGGTTCTCATGGCTACACCTTC. The V gene is TRBV5-1, the J gene TRBJ1-2, with 9 nucleotides matching TRBD1. V lost 4 bases to trimming and J lost 6 bases; unmatched junction nucleotides: 7. CDR3 length equals 14 residues. The V gene's germline CDR1 is SGHRS and CDR2 YFSETQ.